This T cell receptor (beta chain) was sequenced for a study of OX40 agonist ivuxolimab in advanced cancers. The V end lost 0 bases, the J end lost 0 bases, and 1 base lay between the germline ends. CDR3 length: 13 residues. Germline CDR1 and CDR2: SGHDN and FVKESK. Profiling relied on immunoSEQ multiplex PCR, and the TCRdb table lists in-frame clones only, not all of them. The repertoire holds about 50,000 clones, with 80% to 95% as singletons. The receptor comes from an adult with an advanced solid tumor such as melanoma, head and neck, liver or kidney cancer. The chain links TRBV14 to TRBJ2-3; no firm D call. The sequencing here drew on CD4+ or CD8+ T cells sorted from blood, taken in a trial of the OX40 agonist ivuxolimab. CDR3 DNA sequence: TGTGCCAGCAGCCAAGAGAGCACAGATACGCAGTATTTT. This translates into CASSQESTDTQYF.